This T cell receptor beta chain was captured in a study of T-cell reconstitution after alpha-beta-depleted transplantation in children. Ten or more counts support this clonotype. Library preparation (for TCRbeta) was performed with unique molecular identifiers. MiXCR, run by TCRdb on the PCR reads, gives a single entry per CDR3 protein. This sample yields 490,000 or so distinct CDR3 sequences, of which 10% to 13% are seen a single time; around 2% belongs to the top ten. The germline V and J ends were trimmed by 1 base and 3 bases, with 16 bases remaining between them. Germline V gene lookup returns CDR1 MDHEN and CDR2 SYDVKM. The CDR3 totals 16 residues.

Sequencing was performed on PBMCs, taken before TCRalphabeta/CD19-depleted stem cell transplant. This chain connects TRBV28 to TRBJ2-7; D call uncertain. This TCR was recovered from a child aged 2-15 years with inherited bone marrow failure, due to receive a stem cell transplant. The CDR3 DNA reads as TGTGCCAGCAGTTTATTACTTGGGCAGGTGGACTACGAGCAGTACTTC. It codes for CASSLLLGQVDYEQYF.